A selection of T cell receptor beta chains follows, all from one sample in a study of blood T cells in healthy people across ages. MiXCR, run by TCRdb on the 5' RACE reads, gives a single entry per CDR3 protein. The sample includes approximately 800,000 distinct CDR3 sequences, 55% to 75% of them seen just once. The sample taken for sequencing was blood. The receptors stem from a young man in good health. The CDR3 runs from the conserved cysteine through the conserved F or W. A D gene is named only where the DNA matches it firmly. Only some rows state a clone size, as once, few, many or a class for expanded clones.

few,TRBJ2-7,NA,TRBV27,CASSFAGNYEQYF,TGTGCCAGCAGTTTCGCAGGAAACTACGAGCAGTACTTC
NA,TRBJ2-7,NA,TRBV20-1,CSARPGGFYEQYF,TGCAGTGCTAGACCTGGGGGGTTTTACGAGCAGTACTTC
few,TRBJ2-7,NA,TRBV7-9,CASSLARVTRADEQYF,TGTGCCAGCAGCTTAGCGCGGGTAACAAGGGCGGACGAGCAGTACTTC
NA,TRBJ2-3,NA,TRBV4-2,CASSPSEGFVFDTQYF,TGTGCCAGCAGCCCGTCCGAAGGCTTCGTCTTTGATACGCAGTATTTT
NA,TRBJ2-7,TRBD2,TRBV29-1,CSARREVVDEQYF,TGCAGCGCACGGCGGGAGGTGGTCGACGAGCAGTACTTC
NA,TRBJ2-1,NA,TRBV20-1,CSARELGAQPFNEQFF,TGCAGTGCTAGAGAGCTAGGGGCCCAGCCGTTCAATGAGCAGTTCTTC
NA,TRBJ2-1,TRBD2,TRBV6-1,CASSQGSGSGSGQFF,TGTGCCAGCAGCCAGGGTAGCGGGAGTGGTTCGGGGCAGTTCTTC
once,TRBJ1-2,NA,TRBV7-2,CASSQRFGDGYTF,TGTGCCAGCAGTCAAAGGTTTGGGGATGGCTACACCTTC
NA,TRBJ2-1,TRBD2,TRBV6-5,CASTLTSGYNEQFF,TGTGCCAGCACCCTGACTAGCGGTTACAATGAGCAGTTCTTC
many,TRBJ1-4,NA,TRBV20-1,CSASAGEKLFF,TGCAGTGCTAGTGCGGGAGAAAAACTGTTTTTT
NA,TRBJ2-1,NA,TRBV4-2,CASPRAGTSPSPTEQFF,TGTGCCAGCCCACGCGCGGGAACTAGCCCATCCCCCACTGAGCAGTTCTTC
NA,TRBJ2-5,TRBD2,TRBV4-3,CASSHLLAGVGNEQYF,TGCGCCAGCAGCCACCTACTAGCGGGAGTCGGGAATGAGCAGTACTTC
NA,TRBJ1-2,NA,TRBV29-1,CSVATGGYDYGSNF,TGCAGCGTTGCGACGGGGGGATACGACTATGGCTCCAACTTC
NA,TRBJ2-3,NA,TRBV25-1,CASSEGAGRTDTQYF,TGTGCCAGCAGTGAAGGTGCAGGGCGCACAGATACGCAGTATTTT
NA,TRBJ2-5,NA,TRBV29-1,CSVEETKAQYF,TGCAGCGTTGAAGAAACGAAGGCCCAGTACTTC
NA,TRBJ2-1,TRBD2,TRBV12-3/TRBV12-4,CASSPLAGGPPSYNEQFF,TGTGCCAGCAGTCCACTAGCGGGGGGGCCCCCCTCCTACAATGAGCAGTTCTTC
NA,TRBJ2-7,NA,TRBV10-3,CAISGSGEEQYF,TGTGCCATCAGTGGTAGCGGAGAGGAGCAGTACTTC
NA,TRBJ1-1,NA,TRBV7-9,CASSLVVGSGQGMNTEAFF,TGTGCCAGCAGCTTAGTTGTTGGATCCGGGCAGGGGATGAACACTGAAGCTTTCTTT
few,TRBJ2-3,NA,TRBV27,CASSHQLLTDTQYF,TGTGCCAGCAGTCATCAACTACTCACAGATACGCAGTATTTT
NA,TRBJ2-1,NA,TRBV2,CASHLQRLGGYNEQFF,TGTGCCAGCCACCTACAGAGATTGGGGGGCTACAATGAGCAGTTCTTC
few,TRBJ2-7,NA,TRBV20-1,CSASSTYEQYF,TGCAGTGCTAGCAGTACCTACGAGCAGTACTTC
few,TRBJ2-1,TRBD2,TRBV29-1,CSVAAGVENEQFF,TGCAGCGTTGCAGCGGGAGTGGAGAATGAGCAGTTCTTC
NA,TRBJ2-5,NA,TRBV6-5,CASSPYGGETQYF,TGTGCCAGCAGTCCATACGGGGGAGAGACCCAGTACTTC
few,TRBJ2-3,TRBD2,TRBV4-2,CASSRFIAGSTDTQYF,TGTGCCAGCAGCCGGTTTATAGCGGGGAGCACAGATACGCAGTATTTT
NA,TRBJ2-1,NA,TRBV25-1,CASSEGREQFF,TGTGCCAGCAGTGAGGGGAGAGAGCAGTTCTTC
NA,TRBJ2-1,TRBD2,TRBV20-1,CSAGGERGVNEQFF,TGCAGTGCCGGAGGGGAGCGGGGGGTTAATGAGCAGTTCTTC
NA,TRBJ1-5,TRBD1,TRBV27,CASSPLGTGVYSNQPQHF,TGTGCCAGCAGCCCCCTGGGGACAGGGGTTTATAGCAATCAGCCCCAGCATTTT
once,TRBJ2-4,NA,TRBV28,CASRAMTGEGRQQYF,TGTGCCAGCAGGGCTATGACAGGGGAGGGCAGGCAGCAGTACTTC
NA,TRBJ2-3,NA,TRBV7-8,CASSLGGRGGTQYF,TGTGCCAGCAGCTTAGGAGGAAGGGGAGGTACGCAGTATTTT
NA,TRBJ1-2,TRBD1,TRBV5-1,CASSLAGTDDYGYTF,TGCGCCAGCAGCTTGGCCGGGACAGACGATTATGGCTACACCTTC
NA,TRBJ2-3,TRBD2,TRBV15,CATSDAVRGGPADTQYF,TGTGCCACCAGCGATGCGGTCCGGGGGGGCCCGGCAGATACGCAGTATTTT
many,TRBJ2-1,TRBD2,TRBV29-1,CSVDSGSGDYNEQFF,TGCAGCGTTGATAGCGGCAGCGGGGATTACAATGAGCAGTTCTTC
NA,TRBJ2-5,TRBD1,TRBV6-5,CASRLQNAGGETQYF,TGTGCCAGCAGACTTCAAAACGCAGGGGGAGAGACCCAGTACTTC
NA,TRBJ2-3,TRBD1,TRBV20-1,CSATRTGITDTQYF,TGCAGTGCTACCCGGACAGGGATCACAGATACGCAGTATTTT
NA,TRBJ2-1,NA,TRBV5-1,CASSSVGGLSSYNEQFF,TGCGCCAGCAGCTCAGTCGGGGGCCTGAGCTCCTACAATGAGCAGTTCTTC